This T cell receptor beta chain is from a study of T cell responses to AZD1222 COVID-19 vaccine. Whole-study findings and limits: Repertoires were obtained solely post-peak T cell response. The donors showed a predominance of white British ancestry and of females, with possible underestimation of clonal diversity. Vaccine-associated CD4 TCRs spanned spike, dominant at 160-218 and 743-854. Baseline antibody screening turned up just six seropositive AZD1222 recipients.

Germline CDR1 reads SGHTS; CDR2 reads YDEGEE. The CDR3 has 12 amino acids. Trimming at V came to 4 bases and at J to 9 bases, leaving 2 bases not matched to a gene. With regard to this clone: What it binds is not known.

Assay used: immunoSEQ multiplex PCR; TCRdb lists only in-frame clones, some missing. The data hold tens of thousands of clones, with over 75% observed a single time. The TCR sequence derives from an adult in good health. The gene calls are TRBV5-8 and TRBJ2-1; TRBD1 agrees at 9 bases. The starting material was peripheral blood, obtained on day 0 of AZD1222 vaccination. The DNA of the CDR3 is TGTGCCAGCAGCAGGACAGGGGCTGAGCAGTTCTTC. Protein: CASSRTGAEQFF.